The 2 T cell receptor beta chains given below trace back to one sample, sequenced in a study of blood T cells in healthy people across ages. Next came a second PCR, run for about 7 to 11 cycles, which used a sample-barcoded 5' primer along with a J-beta primer mix. MiXCR, applied by TCRdb to the 5' RACE reads, yields one record per CDR3 protein. The profile shows 800,000 to 950,000 distinct CDR3 sequences, roughly 29% of them singletons. The same specimen was also included in a second study, on T cells of mothers and their children.

Sequencing input: blood. The origin of the receptors is a woman between 35 and 50 years old in good health.

The chain carries TRBV20-1 and TRBJ2-3, with 10 bases aligning to TRBD2. The length of the CDR3 is 14 residues. CDR1 and CDR2 (germline): DFQATT, SNEGSKA (reference sequence). The V gene end was trimmed by 2 bases and the J gene end by 4 bases; junction bases not matched to a gene: 3. CDR3 loop: CSARIAGGADTQYF. The CDR3 nucleotides read TGCAGTGCTAGAATAGCGGGGGGTGCAGATACGCAGTATTTT.

V gene TRBV7-2 combines with J gene TRBJ1-2; D might be TRBD1 (6 bases). Germline V gene data show CDR1 as SGHTA and CDR2 as FQGNSA. The CDR3 spans 15 residues. The ends were cut back, 3 bases at V and 2 bases at J, with 13 bases in the middle. CDR3 sequence: CASSFRGQLNYGYTF. The CDR3 coding sequence is TGTGCCAGCAGCTTCCGCGGACAGCTAAACTATGGCTACACCTTC.